Below, 9 T cell receptor beta chains from the same sample are listed, as sequenced in a study of T-cell reconstitution after alpha-beta-depleted transplantation in children. It was with unique molecular identifiers that the TCRbeta library was prepared. TCRdb re-derived calls from the PCR reads in MiXCR, one entry per CDR3 protein. In the table there are a few hundred thousand distinct CDR3 sequences, roughly a tenth of which are singletons. This material consisted of PBMCs, taken before TCRalphabeta/CD19-depleted stem cell transplant. The receptors were sampled from a boy in the first two years of life with acute myeloid leukemia, due to receive a stem cell transplant.

The chain links TRBV5-6 to TRBJ2-3, with 10 bases lining up with TRBD1. This CDR3 contains 15 residues. J gave up 2 bases and V 4 bases, and 4 bases lay outside the gene matches. Germline CDR1 and CDR2: SGHDT and YYEEEE. The CDR3 DNA follows: TGTGCCAGCAGCAGGGACAGGGGAAACACAGATACGCAGTATTTT. It specifies CASSRDRGNTDTQYF.

This clonotype was detected many times. The J gene is TRBJ2-5, the V gene TRBV29-1; D gene uncertain. CDR1 and CDR2 from the germline V gene are SQVTM and ANQGSEA. The V end lost 2 bases, the J end lost 5 bases, and 12 bases lay between the germline ends. The CDR3 sequence is 13 residues long. Here the CDR3 DNA reads TGCAGCGTTGAAATGGACCTTGGGGAGACCCAGTACTTC. It codes for CSVEMDLGETQYF.

In the case of this clonotype: A much more abundant neighbour one base away suggests this may be a read error. The chain is built from TRBV7-2 and TRBJ2-1, with D possibly being TRBD2 (6 bases). Per germline, CDR1 SGHTA and CDR2 FQGNSA. This CDR3 has 14 residues. The CDR3, as DNA: TGTGCCAGCAGCTCTCTGACTAGTTACAATCAGCAGTTCTTC. Translating gives CASSSLTSYNQQFF.

This clonotype was counted ten times or more. This chain links TRBV7-9 with TRBJ2-7; a possible D gene is TRBD1 (5 bases). CDR3 length: 14 residues. Germline V lookup: CDR1 SEHNR, CDR2 FQNEAQ (reference sequence). The V end was cut by 6 bases, the J end by 5 bases, with 17 bases between. CDR3 amino acids: CASRLTLDSDEQYF. CDR3 nucleotides: TGTGCCAGCAGACTCACCCTCGACAGTGACGAGCAGTACTTC.

Many counts were recorded for this clonotype. J is TRBJ2-2 and V is TRBV3-1; a weak D match, TRBD1 (5 bases). The germline V and J ends were trimmed by 0 bases and 5 bases, with 13 bases remaining between them. This CDR3 region has 16 residues. Germline CDR1 LGHDT, CDR2 YNNKEL (reference sequence). Here the CDR3 DNA reads TGTGCCAGCAGCCAAGATGGTCCTTCAGGGACCGGGGAGCTGTTTTTT. It codes for CASSQDGPSGTGELFF. Supplemented by reference TRBV3-1 and TRBJ2-2, the full variable domain reads DTAVSQTPKYLVTQMGNDKSIKCEQNLGHDTMYWYKQDSKKFLKIMFSYNNKELIINETVPNRFSPKSPDKAHLNLHINSLELGDSAVYFCASSQDGPSGTGELFFGEGSRLTVL.

The sample holds many counts of this clonotype. The chain recombines TRBV4-2 with TRBJ1-3; D gene unclear. The V gene lost 0 bases and the J gene lost 3 bases, with 12 bases spanning the gap. From germline, CDR1 is LGHNA and CDR2 YNFKEQ. The CDR3 sequence is 16 residues long. DNA for the CDR3: TGTGCCAGCAGCCAAGATAGGAGGACTGGTGGAAACACCATATATTTT. As protein: CASSQDRRTGGNTIYF.

This clonotype was counted ten times or more. V is TRBV12-3 or TRBV12-4 and J is TRBJ1-5; 12 bases fit TRBD1. The trim removed 7 bases at V and 4 bases at J, leaving 11 bases unmatched. This CDR3 region has 17 residues. CDR3: CASILGGQGARNQPQHF. The CDR3, as DNA: TGTGCCAGCATCCTGGGGGGACAGGGGGCAAGGAATCAGCCCCAGCATTTT.

This clonotype was recorded at least ten times. This rearrangement joins TRBV5-1 to TRBJ2-1, with D tentatively TRBD1 or TRBD2 (5 bases each). CDR3 length equals 14 residues. Trimming shortened V by 1 base and J by 10 bases, and 15 bases separated the two germline ends. From germline, CDR1 is SGHRS and CDR2 YFSETQ. The CDR3: CASSLRGRSQEQFF. In nucleotides, the CDR3 is TGCGCCAGCAGCTTGCGGGGCCGATCCCAGGAGCAGTTCTTC.

This clonotype was recorded at least ten times. The CDR3 nucleotides read TGTGCCAGCAGCTCGGACAGGGGGTATAGCGAGCAGTACTTC. It is translated as CASSSDRGYSEQYF. The chain couples TRBV7-6 to TRBJ2-7; 10 bases map to TRBD1. V dropped 4 bases and J dropped 6; count of bases not matched to a gene: 6. CDR3 length: 14 residues. Germline V gene sequence: CDR1 SGHVS, CDR2 FNYEAQ.